This is a list of T cell receptor beta chains from one sample in a study of T-cell memory formation after mild COVID-19. A single record per CDR3 protein comes from TCRdb applying MiXCR to the 5' RACE reads. The sample holds about 430,000 distinct CDR3 sequences; over 15% are singletons and the top ten take approximately 21%. The sample was PBMCs or a T cell subset sorted from them (not recorded which). These receptors all come from a man younger than 30 who had mild COVID-19 (a few samples of this study predate the infection). Cell type and time point are not known. Both conserved end residues are part of each CDR3. The D gene is left open where the match is weak. Clone size, where shown, is once, few, many, or a class for clones that have expanded.

d_call: TRBD2
clone_size: NA
j_call: TRBJ2-3
v_call: TRBV4-2
cdr3_length: 18
cdr3_nt: TGTGCCAGCAGCCAAGGGGCGTCTAGCGGAGAGGACACAGATACGCAGTATTTT
cdr3_aa: CASSQGASSGEDTDTQYF

d_call: NA
clone_size: NA
j_call: TRBJ1-2
v_call: TRBV7-2
cdr3_length: 11
cdr3_nt: TGTGCCAGCAGCTTAAGCCACGGCTACACCTTC
cdr3_aa: CASSLSHGYTF

d_call: NA
clone_size: NA
j_call: TRBJ1-6
v_call: TRBV10-3
cdr3_length: 13
cdr3_nt: TGTGCCCTCTCCAGCGACTATAATTCACCCATCCACTTT
cdr3_aa: CALSSDYNSPIHF

d_call: TRBD1
clone_size: few
j_call: TRBJ1-5
v_call: TRBV6-2/TRBV6-3
cdr3_length: 14
cdr3_nt: TGTGCCAGCAGTCCGACAGGGAATGAACAGCCCCAGCATTTT
cdr3_aa: CASSPTGNEQPQHF

d_call: NA
clone_size: NA
j_call: TRBJ2-3
v_call: TRBV6-4
cdr3_length: 16
cdr3_nt: TGTGCCAGCAGTGACTGGCAGCCGGTAAGGGCAGATACGCAGTATTTT
cdr3_aa: CASSDWQPVRADTQYF

d_call: TRBD1
clone_size: few
j_call: TRBJ2-4
v_call: TRBV12-3/TRBV12-4
cdr3_length: 13
cdr3_nt: TGTGCCAGCAAGTGGGGACAGGGTAACATTCAGTACTTC
cdr3_aa: CASKWGQGNIQYF

d_call: NA
clone_size: few
j_call: TRBJ2-5
v_call: TRBV3-1
cdr3_length: 16
cdr3_nt: TGTGCCAGCAGCCGAGGAAGTTTAGGACTGAGGGAGACCCAGTACTTC
cdr3_aa: CASSRGSLGLRETQYF

d_call: NA
clone_size: NA
j_call: TRBJ1-5
v_call: TRBV7-2
cdr3_length: 13
cdr3_nt: TGTGCCAGCAGCCCCCGGGCGGGCCAGCCCCAGCATTTT
cdr3_aa: CASSPRAGQPQHF

d_call: NA
clone_size: NA
j_call: TRBJ2-2
v_call: TRBV2
cdr3_length: 16
cdr3_nt: TGTGCCAGCAGTGAGGAAAGGACAGCCTTAACCGGGGAGCTGTTTTTT
cdr3_aa: CASSEERTALTGELFF

d_call: TRBD2
clone_size: many
j_call: TRBJ2-5
v_call: TRBV5-1
cdr3_length: 16
cdr3_nt: TGCGCCAGCAGCTTCGGGACTAGCGGGGGGATTGAGACCCAGTACTTC
cdr3_aa: CASSFGTSGGIETQYF

d_call: TRBD1
clone_size: NA
j_call: TRBJ2-7
v_call: TRBV7-8
cdr3_length: 14
cdr3_nt: TGTGCCAGCAGCCCACAGGGGGAAACCTACGAGCAGTACTTC
cdr3_aa: CASSPQGETYEQYF

d_call: NA
clone_size: many
j_call: TRBJ2-5
v_call: TRBV29-1
cdr3_length: 12
cdr3_nt: TGCAGCGTTGTGCCAGGCCAAGAGACCCAGTACTTC
cdr3_aa: CSVVPGQETQYF

d_call: TRBD2
clone_size: few
j_call: TRBJ2-1
v_call: TRBV4-3
cdr3_length: 15
cdr3_nt: TGCGCCAGCAGCCAAGGTAGCGGGGGGGCGGCTGAGCAGTTCTTC
cdr3_aa: CASSQGSGGAAEQFF

d_call: NA
clone_size: NA
j_call: TRBJ1-4
v_call: TRBV4-1
cdr3_length: 13
cdr3_nt: TGCGCCAGCAGCCCTCTCCTGGATGAAAAACTGTTTTTT
cdr3_aa: CASSPLLDEKLFF

d_call: NA
clone_size: NA
j_call: TRBJ2-3
v_call: TRBV5-6
cdr3_length: 15
cdr3_nt: TGTGCCAGCACCGGGATCCGGGATTCAACAGATACGCAGTATTTT
cdr3_aa: CASTGIRDSTDTQYF

d_call: TRBD1
clone_size: NA
j_call: TRBJ1-2
v_call: TRBV2
cdr3_length: 14
cdr3_nt: TGTGCCAGCAGCGGGACAGGGGGCGATTATGGCTACACCTTC
cdr3_aa: CASSGTGGDYGYTF

d_call: NA
clone_size: NA
j_call: TRBJ2-2
v_call: TRBV5-5
cdr3_length: 17
cdr3_nt: TGTGCCAGCAGCTTGACGTCTACGGGACGGAACACCGGGGAGCTGTTTTTT
cdr3_aa: CASSLTSTGRNTGELFF

d_call: NA
clone_size: few
j_call: TRBJ1-2
v_call: TRBV5-1
cdr3_length: 14
cdr3_nt: TGCGCCAGCAGCTATACAGTGCTCTCGGGAGGCTACACCTTC
cdr3_aa: CASSYTVLSGGYTF

d_call: NA
clone_size: NA
j_call: TRBJ2-1
v_call: TRBV6-1
cdr3_length: 14
cdr3_nt: TGTGCCAGCAGTGGGGGGACTTTTGATAATGAGCAGTTCTTC
cdr3_aa: CASSGGTFDNEQFF

d_call: NA
clone_size: few
j_call: TRBJ1-1
v_call: TRBV5-1
cdr3_length: 15
cdr3_nt: TGCGCCAGCAGCCCTGAGGATCCCGGGCGTACTGAAGCTTTCTTT
cdr3_aa: CASSPEDPGRTEAFF

d_call: NA
clone_size: NA
j_call: TRBJ2-1
v_call: TRBV7-6
cdr3_length: 12
cdr3_nt: TGTGCCAGCAGCTTAGACGGGTTTGAGCAGTTCTTC
cdr3_aa: CASSLDGFEQFF

d_call: TRBD2
clone_size: few
j_call: TRBJ2-1
v_call: TRBV7-2
cdr3_length: 13
cdr3_nt: TGTGCCAGCAGCGCTAGCGGGAGGTATGAGCAGTTCTTC
cdr3_aa: CASSASGRYEQFF

d_call: TRBD1
clone_size: NA
j_call: TRBJ1-2
v_call: TRBV20-1
cdr3_length: 13
cdr3_nt: TGCAGTTCCCGACAGGGACAGGGCTATGGCTACACCTTC
cdr3_aa: CSSRQGQGYGYTF

d_call: TRBD1
clone_size: many
j_call: TRBJ1-1
v_call: TRBV7-2
cdr3_length: 15
cdr3_nt: TGTGCCAGCAGCGCACGACAGGGAGCCAACACTGAAGCTTTCTTT
cdr3_aa: CASSARQGANTEAFF

d_call: NA
clone_size: few
j_call: TRBJ2-7
v_call: TRBV20-1
cdr3_length: 11
cdr3_nt: TGCAGTGCTAGGGATTTCTACGAGCAGTACTTC
cdr3_aa: CSARDFYEQYF

d_call: NA
clone_size: few
j_call: TRBJ2-5
v_call: TRBV5-1
cdr3_length: 15
cdr3_nt: TGCGCCAGCAGCTTGCCAGGGAGTATGGGGGAGACCCAGTACTTC
cdr3_aa: CASSLPGSMGETQYF

d_call: NA
clone_size: few
j_call: TRBJ2-1
v_call: TRBV20-1
cdr3_length: 14
cdr3_nt: TGCAGTGCTAGATCCACTCCCGCCTACAATGAGCAGTTCTTC
cdr3_aa: CSARSTPAYNEQFF

d_call: NA
clone_size: NA
j_call: TRBJ2-5
v_call: TRBV5-1
cdr3_length: 16
cdr3_nt: TGCGCCAGCAGCGGAAAACAGGGCCGGGGAGAGGAGACCCAGTACTTC
cdr3_aa: CASSGKQGRGEETQYF

d_call: NA
clone_size: NA
j_call: TRBJ1-4
v_call: TRBV7-9
cdr3_length: 15
cdr3_nt: TGTGCCAGCAGAGCCAGGGACGGCTCAAATGAAAAACTGTTTTTT
cdr3_aa: CASRARDGSNEKLFF

d_call: TRBD2
clone_size: many
j_call: TRBJ2-1
v_call: TRBV7-3
cdr3_length: 14
cdr3_nt: TGTGCCAGCAGCTTCACTAGCGGTGGCAATGAGCAGTTCTTC
cdr3_aa: CASSFTSGGNEQFF

d_call: NA
clone_size: many
j_call: TRBJ1-2
v_call: TRBV12-3/TRBV12-4
cdr3_length: 13
cdr3_nt: TGTGCCAGCAGCTTCCGGGGCGGCTATGGCTACACCTTC
cdr3_aa: CASSFRGGYGYTF

d_call: TRBD1
clone_size: NA
j_call: TRBJ1-1
v_call: TRBV29-1
cdr3_length: 11
cdr3_nt: TGCAGCGGACAGGGTATGGGTGAAGCTTTCTTT
cdr3_aa: CSGQGMGEAFF

d_call: TRBD1
clone_size: few
j_call: TRBJ1-1
v_call: TRBV7-9
cdr3_length: 15
cdr3_nt: TGTGCCAGCAGCGGGCGGACAGGGAGGAACACTGAAGCTTTCTTT
cdr3_aa: CASSGRTGRNTEAFF

d_call: TRBD1
clone_size: few
j_call: TRBJ1-1
v_call: TRBV12-3/TRBV12-4
cdr3_length: 16
cdr3_nt: TGTGCCAGCAGTCCCTTGGGACAGGCCATGGACACTGAAGCTTTCTTT
cdr3_aa: CASSPLGQAMDTEAFF

d_call: NA
clone_size: few
j_call: TRBJ1-6
v_call: TRBV12-3/TRBV12-4
cdr3_length: 12
cdr3_nt: TGTGCCAGCAGGGACGCTAATTCACCCCTCCACTTT
cdr3_aa: CASRDANSPLHF

d_call: NA
clone_size: NA
j_call: TRBJ1-6
v_call: TRBV9
cdr3_length: 14
cdr3_nt: TGTGCCAGCAGCGTTGAACAGGCCGGTTCACCCCTCCACTTT
cdr3_aa: CASSVEQAGSPLHF

d_call: NA
clone_size: many
j_call: TRBJ1-1
v_call: TRBV5-1
cdr3_length: 14
cdr3_nt: TGCGCCAGCAGCTTGGACGGGATGAACACTGAAGCTTTCTTT
cdr3_aa: CASSLDGMNTEAFF